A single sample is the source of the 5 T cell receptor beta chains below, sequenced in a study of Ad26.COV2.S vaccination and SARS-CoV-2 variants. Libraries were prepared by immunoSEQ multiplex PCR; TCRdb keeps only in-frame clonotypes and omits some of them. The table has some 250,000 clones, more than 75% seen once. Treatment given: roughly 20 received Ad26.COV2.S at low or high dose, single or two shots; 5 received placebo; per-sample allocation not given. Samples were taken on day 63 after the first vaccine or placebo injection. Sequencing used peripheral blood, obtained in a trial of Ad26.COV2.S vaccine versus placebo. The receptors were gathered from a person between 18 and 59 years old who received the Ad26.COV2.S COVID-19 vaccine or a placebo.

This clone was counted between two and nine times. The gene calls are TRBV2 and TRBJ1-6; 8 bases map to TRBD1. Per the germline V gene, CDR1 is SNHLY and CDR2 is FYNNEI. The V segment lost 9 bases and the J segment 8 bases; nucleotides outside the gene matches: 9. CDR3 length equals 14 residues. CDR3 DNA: TGTGCCAGAGGGGGGACAGGAAAATATTCACCCCTCCACTTT. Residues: CARGGTGKYSPLHF.

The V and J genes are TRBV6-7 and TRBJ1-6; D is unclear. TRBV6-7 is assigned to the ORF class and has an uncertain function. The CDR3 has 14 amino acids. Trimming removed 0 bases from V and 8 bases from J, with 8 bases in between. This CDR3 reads CASSYSGGYSPLHF. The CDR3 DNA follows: TGTGCCAGCAGTTACTCGGGTGGGTATTCACCCCTCCACTTT.

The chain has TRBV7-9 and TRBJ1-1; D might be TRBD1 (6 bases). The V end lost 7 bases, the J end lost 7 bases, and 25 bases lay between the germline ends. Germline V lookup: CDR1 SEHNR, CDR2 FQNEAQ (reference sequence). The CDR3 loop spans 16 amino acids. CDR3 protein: CASTLSEIRGKGEAFF. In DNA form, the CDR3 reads TGTGCCAGCACTCTATCCGAAATCAGGGGAAAAGGTGAAGCTTTCTTT. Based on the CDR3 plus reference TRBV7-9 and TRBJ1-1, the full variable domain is DTGVSQNPRHKITKRGQNVTFRCDPISEHNRLYWYRQTLGQGPEFLTYFQNEAQLEKSRLLSDRFSAERPKGSFSTLEIQRTEQGDSAMYLCASTLSEIRGKGEAFFGQGTRLTVV.

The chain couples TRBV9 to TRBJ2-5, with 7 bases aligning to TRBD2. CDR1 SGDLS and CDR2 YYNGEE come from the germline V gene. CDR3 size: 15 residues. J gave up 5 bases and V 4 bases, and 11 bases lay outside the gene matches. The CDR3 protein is CASSPEGSGLETQYF. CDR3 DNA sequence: TGTGCCAGCAGCCCTGAAGGTAGCGGGTTGGAGACCCAGTACTTC.

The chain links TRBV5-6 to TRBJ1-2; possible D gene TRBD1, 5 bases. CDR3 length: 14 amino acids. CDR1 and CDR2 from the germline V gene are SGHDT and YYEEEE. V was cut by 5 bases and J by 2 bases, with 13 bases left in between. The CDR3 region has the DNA TGTGCCAGCAGAATGCAGGGTTGGAACTATGGCTACACCTTC. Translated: CASRMQGWNYGYTF.